These 8 T cell receptor beta chains originate from one sample sequenced in a study of CD8 T cells in Susac syndrome. The authors reverse transcribed roughly 0.45 to 1 ug RNA with random hexamers. TCRdb reprocessed the immunoSEQ multiplex PCR reads with MiXCR, giving one entry per CDR3 protein. Here the sample spans around 56,000 distinct CDR3 sequences, more than 90% being singletons. What was sequenced was CD8+ T cells from PBMCs. The source is a human donor in good health.

The chain couples TRBV20-1 to TRBJ2-7, with TRBD2 matching over 7 bases. The CDR3 spans 12 residues. V lost 6 bases and J lost 3; bases outside the gene matches: 5. Per germline, CDR1 DFQATT and CDR2 SNEGSKA (reference sequence). The CDR3 region has the DNA TGCAGTGCCCGCAAGCGGGACTACGAGCAGTACTTC. Translation gives CSARKRDYEQYF.

V gene TRBV12-3 or TRBV12-4 combines with J gene TRBJ1-2; the D is unclear. The V end was cut by 1 base, the J end by 9 bases, with 12 bases between. The CDR3 runs to 13 residues. The chain's CDR3 is CASSLGGPLSYTF. CDR3 sequence (DNA): TGTGCCAGCAGTTTAGGAGGCCCTCTTAGCTACACCTTC.

The rearrangement links TRBV7-8 to TRBJ2-1; 11 nucleotides agree with TRBD2. The CDR3 runs 18 residues. Trimming took 6 bases from V and 6 from J; bases not matched to a gene: 16. Germline V gene data show CDR1 as SGHVS and CDR2 as FQNEAQ. DNA of the CDR3: TGTGCCAGCAGAAAAGGGCTAGCGGGGGGACGAGGAAGCAATGAGCAGTTCTTC. The encoded protein is CASRKGLAGGRGSNEQFF.

The CDR3 loop is CASSSGTGGAYEQYF. CDR3 nucleotide sequence: TGTGCCAGCAGCTCCGGGACAGGGGGGGCCTACGAGCAGTACTTC. The chain employs TRBV3-1 and TRBJ2-7; 11 nucleotides agree with TRBD1. The CDR3 runs to 15 residues. The germline V gene has CDR1 LGHDT and CDR2 YNNKEL (reference sequence). V shed 5 bases and J 2 bases; nucleotides not matched to a gene: 5.

The V and J genes are TRBV5-5 and TRBJ2-3; D remains unclear. Germline V gene sequence: CDR1 SGHKS, CDR2 YYEKEE (reference sequence). This CDR3 spans 14 amino acids. V was clipped by 2 bases and J by 2 bases, with 9 bases between them. The CDR3, as DNA: TGTGCCAGCAGCTTTCTAGAGTTCACAGATACGCAGTATTTT. Translated: CASSFLEFTDTQYF.

This chain links TRBV7-2 with TRBJ1-2, with 8 nucleotides matching TRBD1. Germline trimming cut 5 bases from V and 8 bases from J; bases unmatched to any gene: 7. CDR3 length: 13 residues. CDR1 is SGHTA and CDR2 is FQGNSA in the germline V gene. CDR3 protein: CASSHWTGNGYTF. CDR3 coding DNA: TGTGCCAGCAGCCACTGGACAGGGAACGGCTACACCTTC.

The chain carries TRBV7-9 and TRBJ1-1, with D possibly matching TRBD1 (5 bases). V was shortened by 5 bases and J by 4 bases, with 11 bases between the two germline ends. The CDR3 runs to 13 residues. In germline, CDR1 is SEHNR, CDR2 FQNEAQ (reference sequence). The CDR3 DNA sequence: TGTGCCAGCAGCCTAACCGGGACCACTGAAGCTTTCTTT. This codes for CASSLTGTTEAFF.

This clonotype was seen once. CDR3: CASSLGRTYQGDGTQYF. DNA of the CDR3: TGTGCCAGCAGCTTGGGGCGGACTTATCAAGGGGATGGTACGCAGTATTTT. The V gene is TRBV5-6, the J gene TRBJ2-3; the D gene could be TRBD1 or TRBD2 (5 bases each). CDR1 SGHDT and CDR2 YYEEEE come from the germline V gene. The CDR3 is 17 amino acids. Trimming removed 0 bases from V and 8 bases from J, with 22 bases in between.